Below, one TCR beta chain is given with its context. The V gene's germline CDR1 is SNHLY and CDR2 FYNNEI. There are 15 residues in the CDR3. V was trimmed by 8 bases and J by 2 bases, leaving 15 bases between them. This entry is derived from a study of blood T cell repertoires in COVID-19. Study-wide context: Spain, Italy and the United States supplied samples that represented acute and convalescent COVID-19. PBMCs, B-cell-depleted T cells, or T cells were the source of the cDNA or gDNA that made up the material.

Method: immunoSEQ multiplex PCR; TCRdb's copy keeps in-frame clones and lacks some. The sample records around 160,000 clones, roughly four fifths being singletons. This TCR was recovered from a human donor with acute or convalescent COVID-19. The donor label of this sample is uncertain. The chain joins TRBV2 to TRBJ1-4; TRBD1 might be the D (5 bases). The sequencing input was peripheral blood. CDR3 bases: TGTGCCAGCCGTGGGACGCGCGGGACTAATGAAAAACTGTTTTTT. Translation gives CASRGTRGTNEKLFF. The full variable domain, rest sourced from reference TRBV2 and TRBJ1-4, is EPEVTQTPSHQVTQMGQEVILRCVPISNHLYFYWYRQILGQKVEFLVSFYNNEISEKSEIFDDQFSVERPDGSNFTLKIRSTKLEDSAMYFCASRGTRGTNEKLFFGSGTQLSVL.